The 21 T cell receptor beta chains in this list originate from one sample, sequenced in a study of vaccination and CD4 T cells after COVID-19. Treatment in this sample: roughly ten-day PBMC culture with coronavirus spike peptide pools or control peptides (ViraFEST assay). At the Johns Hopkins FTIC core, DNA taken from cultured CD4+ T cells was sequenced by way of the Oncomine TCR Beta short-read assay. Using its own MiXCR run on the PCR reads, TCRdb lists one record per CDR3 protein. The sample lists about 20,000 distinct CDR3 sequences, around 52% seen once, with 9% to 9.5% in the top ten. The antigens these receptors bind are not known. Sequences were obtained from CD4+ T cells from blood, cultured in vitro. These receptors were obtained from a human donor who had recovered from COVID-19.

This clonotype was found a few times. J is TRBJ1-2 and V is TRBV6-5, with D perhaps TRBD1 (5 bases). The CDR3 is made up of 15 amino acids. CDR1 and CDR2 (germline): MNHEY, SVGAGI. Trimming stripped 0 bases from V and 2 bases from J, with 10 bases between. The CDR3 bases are TGTGCCAGCAGTTACTCGAAGGAGGGGAACTATGGCTACACCTTC. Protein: CASSYSKEGNYGYTF.

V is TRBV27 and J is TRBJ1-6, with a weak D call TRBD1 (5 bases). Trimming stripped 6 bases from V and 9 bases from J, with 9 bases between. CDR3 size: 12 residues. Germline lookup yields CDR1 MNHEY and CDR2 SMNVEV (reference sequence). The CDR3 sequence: CASRGGGSPLHF. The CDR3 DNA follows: TGTGCCAGCAGGGGGGGGGGTTCACCCCTCCACTTT.

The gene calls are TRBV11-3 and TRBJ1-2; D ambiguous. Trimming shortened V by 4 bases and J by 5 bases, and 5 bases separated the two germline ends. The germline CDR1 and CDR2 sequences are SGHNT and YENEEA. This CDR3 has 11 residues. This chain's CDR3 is CASSSEYGYTF. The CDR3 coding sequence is TGTGCCAGCAGCTCTGAGTATGGCTACACCTTC.

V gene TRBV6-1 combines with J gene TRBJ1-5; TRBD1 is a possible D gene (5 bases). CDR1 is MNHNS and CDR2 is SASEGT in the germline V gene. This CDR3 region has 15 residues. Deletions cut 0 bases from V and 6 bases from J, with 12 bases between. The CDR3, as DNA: TGTGCCAGCAGTGAAGCGGTGGAGAGGGGTCAGCCCCAGCATTTT. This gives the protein CASSEAVERGQPQHF.

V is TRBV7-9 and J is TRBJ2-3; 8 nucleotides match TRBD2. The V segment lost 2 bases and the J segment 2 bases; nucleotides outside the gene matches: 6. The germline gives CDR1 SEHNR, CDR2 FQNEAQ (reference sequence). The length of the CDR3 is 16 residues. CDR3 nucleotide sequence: TGTGCCAGCAGCTTAACTAGCGGACGACCCACAGATACGCAGTATTTT. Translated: CASSLTSGRPTDTQYF.

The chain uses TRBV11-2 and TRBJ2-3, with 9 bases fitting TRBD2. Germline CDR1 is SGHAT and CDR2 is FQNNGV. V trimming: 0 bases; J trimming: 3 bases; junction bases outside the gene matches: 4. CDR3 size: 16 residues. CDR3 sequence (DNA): TGTGCCAGCAGCTTAGAGGCGGGAGGGCTGACAGATACGCAGTATTTT. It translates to CASSLEAGGLTDTQYF. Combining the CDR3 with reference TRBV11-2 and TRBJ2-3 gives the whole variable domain EAGVAQSPRYKIIEKRQSVAFWCNPISGHATLYWYQQILGQGPKLLIQFQNNGVVDDSQLPKDRFSAERLKGVDSTLKIQPAKLEDSAVYLCASSLEAGGLTDTQYFGPGTRLTVL.

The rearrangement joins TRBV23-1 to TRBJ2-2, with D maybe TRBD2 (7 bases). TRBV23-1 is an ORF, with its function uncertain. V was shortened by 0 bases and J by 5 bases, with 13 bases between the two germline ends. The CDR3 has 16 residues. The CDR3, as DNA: TGCGCCAGCAGTCAATCGGGGGGGCTCGGGACCGGGGAGCTGTTTTTT. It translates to CASSQSGGLGTGELFF.

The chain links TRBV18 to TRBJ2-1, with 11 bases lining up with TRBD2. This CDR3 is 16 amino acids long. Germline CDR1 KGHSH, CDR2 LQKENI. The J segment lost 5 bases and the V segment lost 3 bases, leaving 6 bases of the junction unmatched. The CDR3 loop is CASSPLAGGDHNEQFF. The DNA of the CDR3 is TGTGCCAGCTCACCTTTAGCGGGAGGGGACCACAATGAGCAGTTCTTC.

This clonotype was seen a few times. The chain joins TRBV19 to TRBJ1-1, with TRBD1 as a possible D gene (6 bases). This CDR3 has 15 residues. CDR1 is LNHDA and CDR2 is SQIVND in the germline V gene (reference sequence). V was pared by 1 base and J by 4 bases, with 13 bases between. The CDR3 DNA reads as TGTGCCAGTAGTATAGTGGGGGCTGGCGGCACTGAAGCTTTCTTT. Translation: CASSIVGAGGTEAFF.

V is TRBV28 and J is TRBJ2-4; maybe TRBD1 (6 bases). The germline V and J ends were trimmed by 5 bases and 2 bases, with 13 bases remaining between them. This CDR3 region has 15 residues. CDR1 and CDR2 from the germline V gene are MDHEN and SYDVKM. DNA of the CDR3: TGTGCCAGCAGTCCACCCAGGGGAACCAAAAACATTCAGTACTTC. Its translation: CASSPPRGTKNIQYF.

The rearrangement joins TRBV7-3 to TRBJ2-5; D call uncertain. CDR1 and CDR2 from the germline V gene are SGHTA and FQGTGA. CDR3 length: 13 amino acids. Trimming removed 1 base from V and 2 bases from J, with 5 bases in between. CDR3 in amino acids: CASSLNRQETQYF. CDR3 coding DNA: TGTGCCAGCAGCTTAAACCGGCAAGAGACCCAGTACTTC.

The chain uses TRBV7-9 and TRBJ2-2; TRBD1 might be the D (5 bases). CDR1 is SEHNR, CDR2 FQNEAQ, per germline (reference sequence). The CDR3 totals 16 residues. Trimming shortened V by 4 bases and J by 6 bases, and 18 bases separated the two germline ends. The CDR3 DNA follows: TGTGCCAGCAGCTGGCTGGGGCAGGGTAGCCCCGGGGAGCTGTTTTTT. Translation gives CASSWLGQGSPGELFF. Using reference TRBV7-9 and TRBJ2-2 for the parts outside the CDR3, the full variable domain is DTGVSQNPRHKITKRGQNVTFRCDPISEHNRLYWYRQTLGQGPEFLTYFQNEAQLEKSRLLSDRFSAERPKGSFSTLEIQRTEQGDSAMYLCASSWLGQGSPGELFFGEGSRLTVL.

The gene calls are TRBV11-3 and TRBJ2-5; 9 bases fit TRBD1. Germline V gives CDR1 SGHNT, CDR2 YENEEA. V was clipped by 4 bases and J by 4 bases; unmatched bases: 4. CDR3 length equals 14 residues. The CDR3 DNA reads TGTGCCAGCAGCTGGGACAGGGAGGGAGAGACCCAGTACTTC. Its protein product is CASSWDREGETQYF. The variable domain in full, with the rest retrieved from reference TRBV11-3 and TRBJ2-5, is EAGVVQSPRYKIIEKKQPVAFWCNPISGHNTLYWYLQNLGQGPELLIRYENEEAVDDSQLPKDRFSAERLKGVDSTLKIQPAELGDSAVYLCASSWDREGETQYFGPGTRLLVL.

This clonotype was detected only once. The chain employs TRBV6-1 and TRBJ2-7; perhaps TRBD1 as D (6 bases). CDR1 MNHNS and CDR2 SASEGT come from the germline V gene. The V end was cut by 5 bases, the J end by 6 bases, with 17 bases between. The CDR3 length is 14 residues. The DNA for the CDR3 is TGTGCCAGCAGTCCAGGGACATCGACGAGCGAGCAGTACTTC. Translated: CASSPGTSTSEQYF.

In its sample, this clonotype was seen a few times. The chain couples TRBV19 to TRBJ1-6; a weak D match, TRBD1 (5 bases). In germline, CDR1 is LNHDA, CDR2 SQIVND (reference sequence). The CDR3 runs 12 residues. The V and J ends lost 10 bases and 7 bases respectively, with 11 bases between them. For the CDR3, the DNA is TGTGCCACCGGGACGGTCAATTCACCCCTCCACTTT. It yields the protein CATGTVNSPLHF.

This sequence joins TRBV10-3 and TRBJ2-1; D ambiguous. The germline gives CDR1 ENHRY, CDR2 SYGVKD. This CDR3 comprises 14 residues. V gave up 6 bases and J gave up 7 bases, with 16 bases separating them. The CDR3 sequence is CAISRTSLGNEQFF. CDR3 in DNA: TGTGCCATCAGCAGAACGTCCTTAGGTAATGAGCAGTTCTTC.

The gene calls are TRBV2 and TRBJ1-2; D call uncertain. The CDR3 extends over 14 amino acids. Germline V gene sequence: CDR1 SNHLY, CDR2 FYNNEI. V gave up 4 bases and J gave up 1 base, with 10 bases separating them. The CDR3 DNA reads TGTGCCAGCAGTGCCCTCGGGGTTAACTATGGCTACACCTTC. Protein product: CASSALGVNYGYTF. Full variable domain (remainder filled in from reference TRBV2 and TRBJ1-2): EPEVTQTPSHQVTQMGQEVILRCVPISNHLYFYWYRQILGQKVEFLVSFYNNEISEKSEIFDDQFSVERPDGSNFTLKIRSTKLEDSAMYFCASSALGVNYGYTFGSGTRLTVV.

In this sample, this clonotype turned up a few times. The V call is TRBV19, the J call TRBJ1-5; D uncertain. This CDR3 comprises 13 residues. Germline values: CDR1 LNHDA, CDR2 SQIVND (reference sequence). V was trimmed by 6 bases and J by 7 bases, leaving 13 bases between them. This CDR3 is CASRDLYHQPQHF. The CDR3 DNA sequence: TGTGCCAGTAGGGACCTATACCACCAGCCCCAGCATTTT.

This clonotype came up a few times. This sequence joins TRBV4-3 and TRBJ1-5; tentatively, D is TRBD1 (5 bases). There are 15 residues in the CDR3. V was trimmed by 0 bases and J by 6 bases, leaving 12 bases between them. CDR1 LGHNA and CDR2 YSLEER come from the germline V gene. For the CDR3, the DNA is TGCGCCAGCAGCCAAGATCTAACGGGGGGTCAGCCCCAGCATTTT. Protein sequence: CASSQDLTGGQPQHF.

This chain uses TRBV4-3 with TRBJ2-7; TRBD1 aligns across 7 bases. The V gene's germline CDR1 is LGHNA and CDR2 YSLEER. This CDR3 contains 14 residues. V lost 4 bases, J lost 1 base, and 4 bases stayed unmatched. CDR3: CASSLGQESYEQYF. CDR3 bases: TGCGCCAGCAGCCTAGGACAGGAGTCCTACGAGCAGTACTTC.

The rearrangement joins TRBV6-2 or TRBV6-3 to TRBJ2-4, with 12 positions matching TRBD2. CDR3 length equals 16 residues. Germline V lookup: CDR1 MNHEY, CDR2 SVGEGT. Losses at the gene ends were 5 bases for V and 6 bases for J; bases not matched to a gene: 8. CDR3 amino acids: CASSPSSGGAVNIQYF. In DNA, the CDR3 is TGTGCCAGCAGTCCCTCTAGCGGGGGGGCCGTAAACATTCAGTACTTC.